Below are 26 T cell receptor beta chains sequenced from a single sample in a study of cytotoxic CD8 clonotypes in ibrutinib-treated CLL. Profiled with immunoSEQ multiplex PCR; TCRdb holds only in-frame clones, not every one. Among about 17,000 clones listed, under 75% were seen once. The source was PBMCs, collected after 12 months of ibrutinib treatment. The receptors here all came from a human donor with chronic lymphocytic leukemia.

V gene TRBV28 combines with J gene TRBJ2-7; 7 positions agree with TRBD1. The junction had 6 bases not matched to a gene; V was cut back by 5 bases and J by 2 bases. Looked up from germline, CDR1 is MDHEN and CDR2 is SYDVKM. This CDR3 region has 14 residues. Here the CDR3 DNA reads TGTGCCAGCAGTCCCGGGCAGGGGGCCTACGAGCAGTACTTC. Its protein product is CASSPGQGAYEQYF.

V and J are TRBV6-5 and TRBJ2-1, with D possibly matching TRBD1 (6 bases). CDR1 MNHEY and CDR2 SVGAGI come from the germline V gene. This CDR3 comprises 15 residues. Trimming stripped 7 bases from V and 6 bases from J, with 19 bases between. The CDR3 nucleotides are TGTGCCAGCACCCCCAGGGGCCAGGTGGGCAATGAGCAGTTCTTC. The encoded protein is CASTPRGQVGNEQFF.

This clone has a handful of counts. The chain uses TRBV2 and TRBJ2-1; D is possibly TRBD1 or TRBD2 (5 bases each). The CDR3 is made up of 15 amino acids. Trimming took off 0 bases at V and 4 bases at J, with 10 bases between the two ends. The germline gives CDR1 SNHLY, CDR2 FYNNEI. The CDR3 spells CASSEAWGRYNEQFF. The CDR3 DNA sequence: TGTGCCAGCAGTGAAGCGTGGGGACGGTACAATGAGCAGTTCTTC.

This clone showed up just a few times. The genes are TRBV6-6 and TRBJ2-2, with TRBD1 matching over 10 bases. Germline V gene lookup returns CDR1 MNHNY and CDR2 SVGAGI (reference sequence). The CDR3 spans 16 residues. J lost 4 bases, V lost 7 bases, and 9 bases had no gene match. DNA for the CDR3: TGTGCCAGCAATAAATACTGGACAGGGGGCACCGGGGAGCTGTTTTTT. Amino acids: CASNKYWTGGTGELFF.

CDR3 in DNA: TGTGCCACCAGCAGAGGACTAGCGGGAGTGGGACCATACAATGAGCAGTTCTTC. Protein sequence: CATSRGLAGVGPYNEQFF. V gene TRBV15 combines with J gene TRBJ2-1, with TRBD2 identical over 12 bases. Germline loops: CDR1 LNHNV, CDR2 YYDKDF (reference sequence). Germline trimming cut 1 base from V and 4 bases from J; bases unmatched to any gene: 8. There are 18 residues in the CDR3.

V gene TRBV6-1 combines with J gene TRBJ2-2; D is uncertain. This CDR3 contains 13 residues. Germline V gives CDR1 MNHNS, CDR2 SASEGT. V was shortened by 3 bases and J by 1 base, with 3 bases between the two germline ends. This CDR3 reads CASSDRNTGELFF. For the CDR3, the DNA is TGTGCCAGCAGTGACCGGAACACCGGGGAGCTGTTTTTT.

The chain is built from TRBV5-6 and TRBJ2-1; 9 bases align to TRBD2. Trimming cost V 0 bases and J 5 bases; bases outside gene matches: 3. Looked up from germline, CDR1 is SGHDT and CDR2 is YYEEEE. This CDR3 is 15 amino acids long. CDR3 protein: CASSLGLAENNEQFF. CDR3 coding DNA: TGTGCCAGCAGCTTGGGACTAGCGGAGAACAATGAGCAGTTCTTC. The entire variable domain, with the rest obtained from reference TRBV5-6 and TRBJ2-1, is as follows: DAGVTQSPTHLIKTRGQQVTLRCSPKSGHDTVSWYQQALGQGPQFIFQYYEEEERQRGNFPDRFSGHQFPNYSSELNVNALLLGDSALYLCASSLGLAENNEQFFGPGTRLTVL.

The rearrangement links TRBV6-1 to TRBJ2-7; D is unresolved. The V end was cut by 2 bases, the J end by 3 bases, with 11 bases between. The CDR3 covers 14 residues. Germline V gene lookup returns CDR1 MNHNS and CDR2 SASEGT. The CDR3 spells CASSELLIHYEQYF. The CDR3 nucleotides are TGTGCCAGCAGTGAATTGCTCATCCACTACGAGCAGTACTTC.

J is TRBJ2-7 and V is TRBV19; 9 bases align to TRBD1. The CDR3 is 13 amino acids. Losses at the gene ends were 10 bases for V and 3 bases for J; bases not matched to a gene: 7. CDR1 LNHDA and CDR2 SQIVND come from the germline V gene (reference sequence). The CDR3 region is CATQGTGFYEQYF. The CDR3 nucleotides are TGTGCCACCCAGGGGACAGGGTTCTACGAGCAGTACTTC. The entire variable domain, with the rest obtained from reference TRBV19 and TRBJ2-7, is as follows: DGGITQSPKYLFRKEGQNVTLSCEQNLNHDAMYWYRQDPGQGLRLIYYSQIVNDFQKGDIAEGYSVSREKKESFPLTVTSAQKNPTAFYLCATQGTGFYEQYFGPGTRLTVT.

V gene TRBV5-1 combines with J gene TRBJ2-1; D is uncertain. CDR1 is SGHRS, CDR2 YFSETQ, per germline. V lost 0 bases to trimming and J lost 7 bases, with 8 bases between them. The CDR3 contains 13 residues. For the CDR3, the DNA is TGCGCCAGCAGCTTGGCTCAGGTGAATGAGCAGTTCTTC. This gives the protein CASSLAQVNEQFF.

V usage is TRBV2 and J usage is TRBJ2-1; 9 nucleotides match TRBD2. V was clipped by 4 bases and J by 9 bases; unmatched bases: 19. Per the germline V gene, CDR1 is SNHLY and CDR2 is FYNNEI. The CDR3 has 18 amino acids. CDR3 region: CASSAEGSGSLGRGEQFF. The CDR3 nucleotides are TGTGCCAGCAGTGCGGAGGGTAGCGGGAGTCTCGGTAGAGGTGAGCAGTTCTTC.

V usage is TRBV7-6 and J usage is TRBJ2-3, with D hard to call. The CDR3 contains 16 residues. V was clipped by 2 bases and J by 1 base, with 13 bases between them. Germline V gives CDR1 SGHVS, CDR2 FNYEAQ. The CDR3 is CASSLSGGRRTDTQYF. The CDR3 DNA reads TGTGCCAGCAGCTTATCGGGCGGCAGACGCACAGATACGCAGTATTTT.

For the CDR3, the DNA is TGTGCCAGCAGCAGAGGACTAGCGGGAGGCACGTACCAAGAGACCCAGTACTTC. Encoded protein: CASSRGLAGGTYQETQYF. The gene calls are TRBV7-9 and TRBJ2-5, with TRBD2 identical over 14 bases. This CDR3 is 18 amino acids long. The junction had 8 bases not matched to a gene; V was cut back by 5 bases and J by 0 bases. The germline gives CDR1 SEHNR, CDR2 FQNEAQ (reference sequence).

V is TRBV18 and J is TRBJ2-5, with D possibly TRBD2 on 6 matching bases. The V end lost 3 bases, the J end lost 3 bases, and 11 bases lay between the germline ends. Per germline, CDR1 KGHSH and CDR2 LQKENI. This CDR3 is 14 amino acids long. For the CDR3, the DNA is TGTGCCAGCTCACCCGGGACGGGGGAAGAGACCCAGTACTTC. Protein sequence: CASSPGTGEETQYF.

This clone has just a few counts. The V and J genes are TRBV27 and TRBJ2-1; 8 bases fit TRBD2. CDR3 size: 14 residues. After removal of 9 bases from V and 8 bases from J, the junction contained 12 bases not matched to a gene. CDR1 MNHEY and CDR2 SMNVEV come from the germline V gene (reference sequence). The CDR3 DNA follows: TGTGCCAGTGGGGTGACTAGCGTTGGGTATGAGCAGTTCTTC. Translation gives CASGVTSVGYEQFF.

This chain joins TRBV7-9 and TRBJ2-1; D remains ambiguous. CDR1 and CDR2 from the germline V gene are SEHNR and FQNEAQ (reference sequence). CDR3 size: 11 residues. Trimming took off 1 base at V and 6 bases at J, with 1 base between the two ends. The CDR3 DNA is TGTGCCAGCAGCTTAGGCAATGAGCAGTTCTTC. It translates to CASSLGNEQFF.

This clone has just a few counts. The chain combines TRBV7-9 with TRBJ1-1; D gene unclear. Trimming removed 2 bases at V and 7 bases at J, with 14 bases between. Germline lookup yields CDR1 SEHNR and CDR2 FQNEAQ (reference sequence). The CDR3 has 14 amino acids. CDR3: CASSLPSPGVEAFF. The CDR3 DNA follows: TGTGCCAGCAGCTTACCCTCCCCTGGGGTTGAAGCTTTCTTT.

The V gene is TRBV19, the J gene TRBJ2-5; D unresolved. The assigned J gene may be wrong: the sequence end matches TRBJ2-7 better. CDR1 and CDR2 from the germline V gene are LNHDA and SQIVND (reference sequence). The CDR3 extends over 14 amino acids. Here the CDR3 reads CASSNQTRSYEQYF. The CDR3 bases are TGTGCCAGTAGTAATCAGACTCGCTCCTACGAGCAGTACTTC.

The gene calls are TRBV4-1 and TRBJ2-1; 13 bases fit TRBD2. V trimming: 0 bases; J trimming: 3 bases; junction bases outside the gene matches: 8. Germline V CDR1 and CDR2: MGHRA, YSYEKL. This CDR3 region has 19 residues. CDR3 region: CASSQDTLRTSGSYNEQFF. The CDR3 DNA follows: TGCGCCAGCAGCCAAGATACCCTCAGGACTAGCGGGAGCTACAATGAGCAGTTCTTC.

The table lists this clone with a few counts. The CDR3 coding sequence is TGTGCCAGCGGCGGTACAGCAGATAGCAATCAGCCCCAGCATTTT. It specifies CASGGTADSNQPQHF. J is TRBJ1-5 and V is TRBV6-1; no definite D call. This CDR3 comprises 15 residues. Germline loops: CDR1 MNHNS, CDR2 SASEGT. V lost 8 bases and J lost 0, with 14 bases in between.

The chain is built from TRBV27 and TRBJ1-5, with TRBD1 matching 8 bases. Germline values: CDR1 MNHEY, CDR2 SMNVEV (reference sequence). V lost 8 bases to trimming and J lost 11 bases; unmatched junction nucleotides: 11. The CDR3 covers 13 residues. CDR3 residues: CASSAGGGGAQHF. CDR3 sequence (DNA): TGTGCCAGCTCGGCAGGGGGCGGGGGGGCCCAGCATTTT.

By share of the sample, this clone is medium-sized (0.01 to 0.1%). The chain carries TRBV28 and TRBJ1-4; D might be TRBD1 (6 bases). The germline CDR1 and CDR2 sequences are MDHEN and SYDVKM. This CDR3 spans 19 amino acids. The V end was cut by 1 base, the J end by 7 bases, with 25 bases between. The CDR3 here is CASSLSDLWGAWVIEKLFF. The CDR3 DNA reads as TGTGCCAGCAGTTTATCAGATCTTTGGGGGGCCTGGGTCATTGAAAAACTGTTTTTT.

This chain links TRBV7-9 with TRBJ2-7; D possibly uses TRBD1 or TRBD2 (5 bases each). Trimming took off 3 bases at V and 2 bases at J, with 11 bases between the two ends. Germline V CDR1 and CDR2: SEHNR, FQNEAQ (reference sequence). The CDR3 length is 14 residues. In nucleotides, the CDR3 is TGTGCCAGCAGCTTGGACGGGGCCCCCTACGAGCAGTACTTC. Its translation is CASSLDGAPYEQYF.

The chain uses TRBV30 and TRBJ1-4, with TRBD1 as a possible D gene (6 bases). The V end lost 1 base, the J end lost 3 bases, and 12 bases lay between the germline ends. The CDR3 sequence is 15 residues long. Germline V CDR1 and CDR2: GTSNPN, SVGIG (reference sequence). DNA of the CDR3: TGTGCCTGGAGTGGGAGAGGGGGATCTAATGAAAAACTGTTTTTT. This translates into CAWSGRGGSNEKLFF.

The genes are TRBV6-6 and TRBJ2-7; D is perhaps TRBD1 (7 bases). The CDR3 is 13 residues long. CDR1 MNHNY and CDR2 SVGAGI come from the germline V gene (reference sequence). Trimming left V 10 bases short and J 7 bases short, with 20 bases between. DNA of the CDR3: TGTGCCACCGGTCAGCAGGGGGGTGGGGAGCAGTACTTC. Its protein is CATGQQGGGEQYF.

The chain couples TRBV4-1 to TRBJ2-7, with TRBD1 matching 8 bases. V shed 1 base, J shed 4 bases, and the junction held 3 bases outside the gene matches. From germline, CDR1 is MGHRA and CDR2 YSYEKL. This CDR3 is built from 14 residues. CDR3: CASSQGTGRYEQYF. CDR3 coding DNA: TGCGCCAGCAGCCAAGGGACAGGGCGGTACGAGCAGTACTTC.